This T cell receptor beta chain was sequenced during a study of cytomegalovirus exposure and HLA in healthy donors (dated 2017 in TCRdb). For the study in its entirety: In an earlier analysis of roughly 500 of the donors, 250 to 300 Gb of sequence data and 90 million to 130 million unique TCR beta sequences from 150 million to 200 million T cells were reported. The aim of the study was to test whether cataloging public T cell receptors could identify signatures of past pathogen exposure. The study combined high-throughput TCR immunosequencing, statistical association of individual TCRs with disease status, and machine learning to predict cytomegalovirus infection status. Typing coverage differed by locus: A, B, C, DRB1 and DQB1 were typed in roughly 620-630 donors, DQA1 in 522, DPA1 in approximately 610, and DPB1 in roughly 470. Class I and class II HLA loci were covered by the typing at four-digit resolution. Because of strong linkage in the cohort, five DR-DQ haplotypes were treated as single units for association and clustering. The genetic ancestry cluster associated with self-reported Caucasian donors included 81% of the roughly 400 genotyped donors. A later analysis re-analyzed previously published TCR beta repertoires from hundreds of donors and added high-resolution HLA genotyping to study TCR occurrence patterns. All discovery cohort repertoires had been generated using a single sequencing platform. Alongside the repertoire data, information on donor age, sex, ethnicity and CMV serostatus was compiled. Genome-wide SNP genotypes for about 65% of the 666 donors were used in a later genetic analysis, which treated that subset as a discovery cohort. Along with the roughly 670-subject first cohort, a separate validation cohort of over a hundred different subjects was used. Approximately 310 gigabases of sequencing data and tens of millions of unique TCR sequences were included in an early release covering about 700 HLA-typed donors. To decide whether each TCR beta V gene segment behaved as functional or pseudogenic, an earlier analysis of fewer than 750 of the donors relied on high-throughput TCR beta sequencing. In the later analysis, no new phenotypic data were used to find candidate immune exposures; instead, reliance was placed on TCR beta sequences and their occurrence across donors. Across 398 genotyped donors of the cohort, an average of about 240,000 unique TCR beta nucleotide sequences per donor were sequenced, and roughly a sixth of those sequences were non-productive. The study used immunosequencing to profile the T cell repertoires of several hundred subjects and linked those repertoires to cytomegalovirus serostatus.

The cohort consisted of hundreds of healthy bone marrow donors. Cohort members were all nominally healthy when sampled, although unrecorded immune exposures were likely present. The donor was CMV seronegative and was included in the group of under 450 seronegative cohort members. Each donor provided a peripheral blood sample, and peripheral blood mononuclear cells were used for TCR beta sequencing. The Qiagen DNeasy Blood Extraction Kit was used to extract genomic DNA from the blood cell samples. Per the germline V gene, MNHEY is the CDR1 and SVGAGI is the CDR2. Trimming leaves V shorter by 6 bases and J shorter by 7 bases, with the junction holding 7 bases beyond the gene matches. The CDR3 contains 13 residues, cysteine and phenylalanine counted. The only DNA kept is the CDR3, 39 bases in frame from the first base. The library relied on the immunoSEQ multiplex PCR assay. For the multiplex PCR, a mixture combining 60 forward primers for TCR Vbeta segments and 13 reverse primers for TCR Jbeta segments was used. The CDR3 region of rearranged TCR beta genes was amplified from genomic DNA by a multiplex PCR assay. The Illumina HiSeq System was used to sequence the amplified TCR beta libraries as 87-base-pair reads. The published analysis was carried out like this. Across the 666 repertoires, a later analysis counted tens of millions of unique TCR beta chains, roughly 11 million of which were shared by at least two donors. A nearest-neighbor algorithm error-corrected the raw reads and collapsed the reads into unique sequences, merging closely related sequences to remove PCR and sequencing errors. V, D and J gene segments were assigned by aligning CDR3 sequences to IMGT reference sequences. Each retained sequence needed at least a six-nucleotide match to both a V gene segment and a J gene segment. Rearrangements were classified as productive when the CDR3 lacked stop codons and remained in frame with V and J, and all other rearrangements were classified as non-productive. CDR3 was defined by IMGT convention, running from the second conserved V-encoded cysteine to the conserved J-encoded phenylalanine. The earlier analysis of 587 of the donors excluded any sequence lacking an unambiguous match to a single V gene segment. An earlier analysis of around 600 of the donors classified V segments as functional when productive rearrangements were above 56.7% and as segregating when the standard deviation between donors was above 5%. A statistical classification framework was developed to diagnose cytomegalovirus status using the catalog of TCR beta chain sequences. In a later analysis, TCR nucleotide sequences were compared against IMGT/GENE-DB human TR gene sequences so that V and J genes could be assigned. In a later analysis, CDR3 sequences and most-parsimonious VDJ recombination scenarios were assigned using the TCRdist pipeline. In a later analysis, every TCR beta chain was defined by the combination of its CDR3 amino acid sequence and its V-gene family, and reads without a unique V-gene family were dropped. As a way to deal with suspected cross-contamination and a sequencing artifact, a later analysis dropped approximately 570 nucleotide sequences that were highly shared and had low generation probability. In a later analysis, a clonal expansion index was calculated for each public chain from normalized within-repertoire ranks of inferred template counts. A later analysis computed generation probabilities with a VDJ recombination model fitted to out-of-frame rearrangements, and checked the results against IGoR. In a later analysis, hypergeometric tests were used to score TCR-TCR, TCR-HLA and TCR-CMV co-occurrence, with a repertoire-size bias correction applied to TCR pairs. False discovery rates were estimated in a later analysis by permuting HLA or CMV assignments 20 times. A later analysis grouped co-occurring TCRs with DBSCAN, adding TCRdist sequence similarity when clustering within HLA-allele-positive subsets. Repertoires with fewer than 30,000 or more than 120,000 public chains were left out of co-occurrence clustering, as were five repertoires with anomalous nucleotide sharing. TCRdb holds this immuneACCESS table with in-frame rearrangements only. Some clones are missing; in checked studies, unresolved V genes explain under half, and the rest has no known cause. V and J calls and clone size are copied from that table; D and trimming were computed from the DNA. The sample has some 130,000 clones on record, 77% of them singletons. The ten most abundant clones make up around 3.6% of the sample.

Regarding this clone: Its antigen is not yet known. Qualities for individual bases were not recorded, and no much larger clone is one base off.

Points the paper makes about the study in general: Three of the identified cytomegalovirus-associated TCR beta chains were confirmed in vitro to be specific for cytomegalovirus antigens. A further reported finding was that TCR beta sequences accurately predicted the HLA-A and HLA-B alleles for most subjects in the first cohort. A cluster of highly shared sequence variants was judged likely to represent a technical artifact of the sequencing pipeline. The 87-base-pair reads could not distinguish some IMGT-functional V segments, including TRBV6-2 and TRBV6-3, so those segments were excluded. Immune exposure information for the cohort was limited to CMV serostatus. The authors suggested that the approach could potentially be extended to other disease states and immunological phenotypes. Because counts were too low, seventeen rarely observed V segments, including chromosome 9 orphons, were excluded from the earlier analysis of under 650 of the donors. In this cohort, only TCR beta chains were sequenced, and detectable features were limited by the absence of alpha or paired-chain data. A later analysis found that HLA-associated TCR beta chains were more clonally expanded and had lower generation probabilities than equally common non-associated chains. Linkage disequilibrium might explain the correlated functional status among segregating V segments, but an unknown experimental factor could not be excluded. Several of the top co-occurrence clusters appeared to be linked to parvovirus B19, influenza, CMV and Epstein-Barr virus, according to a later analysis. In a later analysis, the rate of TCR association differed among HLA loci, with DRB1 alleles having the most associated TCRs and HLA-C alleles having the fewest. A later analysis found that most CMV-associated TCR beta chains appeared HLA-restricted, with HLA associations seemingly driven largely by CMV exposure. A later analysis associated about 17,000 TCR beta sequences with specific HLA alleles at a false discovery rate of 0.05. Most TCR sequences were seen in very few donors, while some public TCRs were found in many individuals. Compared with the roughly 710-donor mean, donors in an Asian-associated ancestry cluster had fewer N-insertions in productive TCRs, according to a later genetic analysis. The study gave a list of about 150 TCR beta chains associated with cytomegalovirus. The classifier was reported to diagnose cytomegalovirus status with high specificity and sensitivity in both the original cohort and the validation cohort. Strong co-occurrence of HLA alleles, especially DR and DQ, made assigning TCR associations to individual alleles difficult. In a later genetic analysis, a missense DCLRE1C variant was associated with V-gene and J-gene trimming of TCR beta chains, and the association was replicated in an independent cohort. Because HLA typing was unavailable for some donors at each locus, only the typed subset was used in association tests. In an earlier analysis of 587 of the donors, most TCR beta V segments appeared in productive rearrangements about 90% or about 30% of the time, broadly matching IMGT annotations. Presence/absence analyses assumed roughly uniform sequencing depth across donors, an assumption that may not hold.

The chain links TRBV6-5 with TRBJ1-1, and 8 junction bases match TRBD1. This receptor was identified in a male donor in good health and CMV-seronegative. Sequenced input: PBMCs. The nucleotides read TGTGCCAGCAGCCTCCGGGACAGGATTGAAGCTTTCTTT. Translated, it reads CASSLRDRIEAFF.